The 28 T cell receptor beta chains below all came from one sample that was sequenced in a study of Graves' ophthalmopathy and Graves' hyperthyroidism (dated by TCRdb to between 2018 and 2020). These reads were obtained on an Illumina HiSeq 2000. TCR beta CDR3 regions were amplified from RNA transcripts for repertoire sequencing. The first round was an RT-PCR using HTBI primers with the Qiagen OneStep RT-PCR kit, and this first round was followed by a second-round multiplex PCR, then size selection and purification. Using fastp trimming at Q25 and MiXCR clonotype assembly, TCRdb reanalyzed the public sequencing data and kept in-frame beta chains. Rows are unified per CDR3 protein, each entry keeping the most common DNA and genes. The sample table shows about 380,000 distinct CDR3 sequences, and approximately 15% are seen once. The ten top clones hold approximately 7% of the sample. Sequencing was carried out using peripheral blood. The receptor set was obtained from a woman aged 18-29 years with stable Graves' hyperthyroidism. Donor details come from another sample of the same person, matched by shared clones.

This clonotype was seen at least ten times. The chain couples TRBV5-1 to TRBJ1-1; 8 bases match TRBD1. CDR1 and CDR2 (germline): SGHRS, YFSETQ. Trimming cost V 0 bases and J 4 bases; bases outside gene matches: 8. The CDR3 runs to 16 residues. The CDR3 region has the DNA TGCGCCAGCAGCTTGGCCCTTACCACAGGGGGCACTGAAGCTTTCTTT. Protein sequence: CASSLALTTGGTEAFF.

About this clonotype: This clone may be a read error of a much larger clone one base away. This chain joins TRBV12-3 or TRBV12-4 and TRBJ1-1; TRBD1 agrees at 9 bases. CDR3 length: 14 amino acids. Germline trimming cut 6 bases from V and 4 bases from J; bases unmatched to any gene: 6. DNA for the CDR3: TGTGCCAGCAGCCAGACAGGGGGGGTCACTGAAGCTTTCTTT. As protein: CASSQTGGVTEAFF.

The genes are TRBV28 and TRBJ2-2; TRBD1 might be the D (6 bases). V lost 6 bases and J lost 1, with 18 bases in between. Germline V gives CDR1 MDHEN, CDR2 SYDVKM. The CDR3 length is 17 residues. CDR3 sequence (DNA): TGTGCCAGCAGCCGATCCCGACAGGTACTGAACACCGGGGAGCTGTTTTTT. Amino acid sequence: CASSRSRQVLNTGELFF.

This clonotype has only a few counts. The chain is built from TRBV5-1 and TRBJ2-3; 7 bases line up with TRBD2. There are 16 residues in the CDR3. Per the germline V gene, CDR1 is SGHRS and CDR2 is YFSETQ. V lost 0 bases to trimming and J lost 1 base; unmatched junction nucleotides: 5. The chain's CDR3 is CASSLGAGIGTDTQYF. The DNA for the CDR3 is TGCGCCAGCAGCTTGGGAGCGGGGATTGGCACAGATACGCAGTATTTT.

This chain uses TRBV3-1 with TRBJ2-7; 7 bases map to TRBD2. This CDR3 region has 15 residues. CDR1 and CDR2 (germline): LGHDT, YNNKEL (reference sequence). Trimming cost V 0 bases and J 4 bases; bases outside gene matches: 6. The CDR3 spells CASSQEILAAYEQYF. In DNA form, the CDR3 reads TGTGCCAGCAGCCAAGAGATCCTAGCGGCTTACGAGCAGTACTTC.

This clonotype has at least ten counts. The chain recombines TRBV12-3 or TRBV12-4 with TRBJ2-7; 7 bases fit TRBD1. CDR3 length equals 11 residues. The junction had 2 bases not matched to a gene; V was cut back by 6 bases and J by 6 bases. DNA for the CDR3: TGTGCCAGCAGACAGGGGCCCGAGCAGTACTTC. Its translation: CASRQGPEQYF.

In its sample, this clonotype was seen many times. In DNA form, the CDR3 reads TGTGCCAGCACCTTTCTTAGGGAAGACGGCTACACCTTC. Translated, it gives CASTFLREDGYTF. The chain has TRBV6-1 and TRBJ1-2; the D is unclear. The CDR3 length is 13 residues. V was cut by 7 bases and J by 8 bases, with 17 bases left in between. Germline CDR1 reads MNHNS; CDR2 reads SASEGT.

This clonotype has at least ten counts. The chain couples TRBV18 to TRBJ1-5; TRBD1 matches 12 bases. J lost 6 bases, V lost 3 bases, and 3 bases had no gene match. Germline V gene data show CDR1 as KGHSH and CDR2 as LQKENI. CDR3 length equals 15 residues. CDR3 DNA: TGTGCCAGCTCACCCGGGACAGGGGGCCTTCAGCCCCAGCATTTT. Amino acids: CASSPGTGGLQPQHF.

This clonotype occurred many times. The chain carries TRBV19 and TRBJ1-5; D gene unclear. Germline CDR1 and CDR2: LNHDA and SQIVND (reference sequence). This CDR3 contains 14 residues. V lost 3 bases, J lost 11 bases, and 17 bases lay in between. CDR3 protein: CASSMTPTQEAQHF. CDR3 nucleotides: TGTGCCAGTAGTATGACTCCAACCCAGGAGGCCCAGCATTTT.

This clonotype was detected many times. The chain joins TRBV19 to TRBJ1-2; unclear D gene. CDR3 size: 13 residues. CDR1 LNHDA and CDR2 SQIVND come from the germline V gene (reference sequence). Trimming removed 6 bases from V and 8 bases from J, with 16 bases in between. CDR3 loop: CASRPPGEEGYTF. The CDR3 coding sequence is TGTGCCAGTAGACCCCCTGGGGAAGAGGGCTACACCTTC.

This clonotype was seen only a few times. V usage is TRBV5-6 and J usage is TRBJ2-7; D unclear. CDR1 and CDR2 from the germline V gene are SGHDT and YYEEEE. V was trimmed by 0 bases and J by 3 bases, leaving 7 bases between them. The CDR3 spans 13 residues. The CDR3: CASSLGSVYEQYF. CDR3 DNA: TGTGCCAGCAGCTTGGGTTCGGTCTACGAGCAGTACTTC.

This clonotype was observed at least ten times. The rearrangement links TRBV12-3 or TRBV12-4 to TRBJ1-2; D not resolved. Trimming left V 3 bases short and J 6 bases short, with 8 bases between. The CDR3 has 12 residues. CDR3 sequence (DNA): TGTGCCAGCAGTTTGGGTCTTGATGGCTACACCTTC. Protein product: CASSLGLDGYTF.

This clonotype was counted many times. This chain connects TRBV13 to TRBJ1-1; D uncertain. The V end lost 5 bases, the J end lost 4 bases, and 11 bases lay between the germline ends. This CDR3 has 13 amino acids. The germline CDR1 and CDR2 sequences are PRHDT and FYEKMQ (reference sequence). The CDR3 DNA sequence: TGTGCCAGCAGCGACGGACCGTTCACTGAAGCTTTCTTT. Residues: CASSDGPFTEAFF. Full variable domain (rest looked up from reference TRBV13 and TRBJ1-1): AAGVIQSPRHLIKEKRETATLKCYPIPRHDTVYWYQQGPGQDPQFLISFYEKMQSDKGSIPDRFSAQQFSDYHSELNMSSLELGDSALYFCASSDGPFTEAFFGQGTRLTVV.

In this sample, this clonotype turned up a few times. V is TRBV19 and J is TRBJ1-2; D is undetermined. Per germline, CDR1 LNHDA and CDR2 SQIVND (reference sequence). V lost 1 base to trimming and J lost 0 bases, with 12 bases between them. This CDR3 comprises 16 residues. CDR3 in DNA: TGTGCCAGTAGTATAGTGCCCAGAGGCCCTAACTATGGCTACACCTTC. Protein sequence: CASSIVPRGPNYGYTF.

There are many counts of this clonotype. This chain connects TRBV29-1 to TRBJ1-2; D is perhaps TRBD1 (5 bases). CDR1 and CDR2 (germline): SQVTM, ANQGSEA. The ends were cut back, 3 bases at V and 7 bases at J, with 9 bases in the middle. The CDR3 spans 11 residues. The CDR3 here is CSVEGRIGYTF. The CDR3, as DNA: TGCAGCGTTGAGGGACGGATTGGCTACACCTTC.

This clonotype occurred many times. One junction end disagrees with the germline gene, perhaps due to a read error. V is TRBV7-2 and J is TRBJ2-5; D possibly corresponds to TRBD1 (6 bases). CDR3 size: 14 residues. The germline gives CDR1 SGHTA, CDR2 FQGNSA. The CDR3 loop is CASSAPGAQETQHF. In nucleotides, the CDR3 is TGTGCCAGCAGTGCACCAGGGGCTCAAGAGACCCAGCACTTC. Together with reference TRBV7-2 and TRBJ2-5, the CDR3 gives the full variable domain: GAGVSQSPSNKVTEKGKDVELRCDPISGHTALYWYRQSLGQGLEFLIYFQGNSAPDKSGLPSDRFSAERTGGSVSTLTIQRTQQEDSAVYLCASSAPGAQETQHFGPGTRLLVL.

This clonotype turned up a few times. The gene calls are TRBV7-6 and TRBJ2-5; 7 bases map to TRBD2. The CDR3 spans 14 residues. Per the germline V gene, CDR1 is SGHVS and CDR2 is FNYEAQ. Losses at the gene ends were 0 bases for V and 7 bases for J; bases not matched to a gene: 5. The CDR3 spells CASSLAGGSGTQYF. CDR3 DNA: TGTGCCAGCAGCTTAGCGGGGGGGTCCGGGACCCAGTACTTC.

The J gene is TRBJ1-2, the V gene TRBV19; D gene uncertain. The V and J ends lost 6 bases and 4 bases respectively, with 12 bases between them. The CDR3 extends over 13 amino acids. Germline CDR1 reads LNHDA; CDR2 reads SQIVND (reference sequence). In DNA form, the CDR3 reads TGTGCCAGTAGCTCGTATCGATCCTATGGCTACACCTTC. Its protein is CASSSYRSYGYTF. The full variable domain, its missing parts supplied by reference TRBV19 and TRBJ1-2, is DGGITQSPKYLFRKEGQNVTLSCEQNLNHDAMYWYRQDPGQGLRLIYYSQIVNDFQKGDIAEGYSVSREKKESFPLTVTSAQKNPTAFYLCASSSYRSYGYTFGSGTRLTVV.

This clonotype came up many times. V and J are TRBV6-2 or TRBV6-3 and TRBJ1-1, with D perhaps TRBD1 (5 bases). CDR3 size: 13 residues. Trimming took off 3 bases at V and 4 bases at J, with 9 bases between the two ends. The germline V gene encodes CDR1 MNHEY and CDR2 SVGEGT. The DNA of the CDR3 is TGTGCCAGCAGTTATCTCAGGGCCACTGAAGCTTTCTTT. This encodes CASSYLRATEAFF.

This clonotype has at least ten counts. The rearrangement uses TRBV10-3 and TRBJ2-7; 11 bases match TRBD1. The V gene's germline CDR1 is ENHRY and CDR2 SYGVKD. After removal of 0 bases from V and 0 bases from J, the junction contained 4 bases not matched to a gene. The length of the CDR3 is 17 residues. The CDR3: CAISESGTGGSSYEQYF. CDR3 nucleotides: TGTGCCATCAGTGAGTCCGGGACAGGGGGTTCCTCCTACGAGCAGTACTTC.

The gene calls are TRBV5-1 and TRBJ2-2; weak D call: TRBD2 (5 bases). This CDR3 spans 13 amino acids. Germline CDR1 and CDR2: SGHRS and YFSETQ. V lost 6 bases and J lost 7, with 13 bases in between. For the CDR3, the DNA is TGCGCCAGCACTCGAAGCGGTATCGGGGAGCTGTTTTTT. Translation: CASTRSGIGELFF.

This clonotype was picked up a small number of times. The CDR3 bases are TGTGCCAGCTCACCTGGTTGGAGCAGAAACATTCAGTACTTC. This translates into CASSPGWSRNIQYF. The V call is TRBV18, the J call TRBJ2-4; D is uncertain. The ends were cut back, 3 bases at V and 6 bases at J, with 12 bases in the middle. Germline V lookup: CDR1 KGHSH, CDR2 LQKENI. The CDR3 is made up of 14 amino acids.

In the case of this clonotype: A much larger clone lies a single base off, so this may be a read error. This is likely a read error, given that the CDR3 carries no conserved phenylalanine or tryptophan at its end. This chain links TRBV20-1 with TRBJ1-1; D is undetermined. CDR3 length: 13 amino acids. Deletions cut 1 base from V and 2 bases from J, with 8 bases between. CDR1 is DFQATT, CDR2 SNEGSKA, per germline (reference sequence). The CDR3 coding sequence is TGCAGTGCTAGAGTCGCGACTAACACTGAAGCTTTCTAT. This translates into CSARVATNTEAFY.

This clonotype was seen at least ten times. The rearrangement joins TRBV6-1 to TRBJ2-5, with TRBD2 as a possible D gene (7 bases). CDR3 length: 13 residues. Germline lookup yields CDR1 MNHNS and CDR2 SASEGT. The ends were cut back, 7 bases at V and 4 bases at J, with 13 bases in the middle. The CDR3 loop is CASKERGGETQYF. CDR3 sequence (DNA): TGTGCCAGCAAAGAGAGGGGGGGAGAGACCCAGTACTTC.

The chain employs TRBV6-1 and TRBJ1-2; D gene uncertain. CDR1 and CDR2 (germline): MNHNS, SASEGT. Between the trimmed V and J ends, which lost 6 bases and 6 bases, there was a span of 14 bases. The CDR3 sequence is 13 residues long. The CDR3 reads CASRNPGGDGYTF. The CDR3 nucleotides are TGTGCCAGCAGGAACCCAGGCGGGGATGGCTACACCTTC.

The V and J genes are TRBV7-3 and TRBJ1-1, with a possible D match to TRBD1 (6 bases). Germline assignment: CDR1 SGHTA and CDR2 FQGTGA. CDR3 length equals 15 residues. Trimming cost V 3 bases and J 7 bases, with 18 bases left between them. The DNA of the CDR3 is TGTGCCAGCAGCTTGGGGGGCGTCGGGCGCGGTGAAGCTTTCTTT. This encodes CASSLGGVGRGEAFF.

Many counts were recorded for this clonotype. This chain links TRBV3-1 with TRBJ2-5; tentative D call: TRBD2 (6 bases). V was clipped by 4 bases and J by 7 bases, with 13 bases between them. The CDR3 runs 13 residues. Germline loops: CDR1 LGHDT, CDR2 YNNKEL (reference sequence). CDR3 DNA: TGTGCCAGCAGCCCCCAGCACGGGGGGACCCAGTACTTC. This gives the protein CASSPQHGGTQYF.

At least ten counts were recorded for this clonotype. This CDR3 fails to terminate in the conserved phenylalanine or tryptophan, so it likely reflects a read error. It is unclear where the CDR3 begins or ends on the DNA, so no DNA is shown, and the CDR3 is as TCRdb lists it. V usage is TRBV7-2 and J usage is TRBJ2-7; TRBD1, the table's D call, lacks a check against the DNA. Counting both end residues, the CDR3 totals 13 amino acids. From germline, CDR1 is SGHTA and CDR2 FQGNSA. The CDR3 loop is CASSYSLRDSDSI.